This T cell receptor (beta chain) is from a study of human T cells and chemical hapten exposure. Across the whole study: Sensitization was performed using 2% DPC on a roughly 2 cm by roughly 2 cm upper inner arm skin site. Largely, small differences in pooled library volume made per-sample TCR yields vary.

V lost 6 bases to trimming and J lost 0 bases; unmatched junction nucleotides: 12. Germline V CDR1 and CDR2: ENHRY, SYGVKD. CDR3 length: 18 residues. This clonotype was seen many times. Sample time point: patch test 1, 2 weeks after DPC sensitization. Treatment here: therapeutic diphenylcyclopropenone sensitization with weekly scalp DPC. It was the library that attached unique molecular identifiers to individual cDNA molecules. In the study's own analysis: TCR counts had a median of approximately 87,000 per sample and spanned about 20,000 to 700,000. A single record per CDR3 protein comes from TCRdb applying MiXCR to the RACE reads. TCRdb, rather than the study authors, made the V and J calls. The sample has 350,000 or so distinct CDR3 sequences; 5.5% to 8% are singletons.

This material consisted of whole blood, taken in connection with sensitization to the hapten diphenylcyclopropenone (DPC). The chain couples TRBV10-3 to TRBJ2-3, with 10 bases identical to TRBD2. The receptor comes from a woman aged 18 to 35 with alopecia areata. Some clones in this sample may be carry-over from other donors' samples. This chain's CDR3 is CAISFGLAEGASTDTQYF. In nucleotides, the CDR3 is TGTGCCATCAGCTTTGGACTAGCGGAGGGAGCTAGCACAGATACGCAGTATTTT.